Here is one TCR beta chain with its context. Its antigen is as yet unknown. This record comes from a study of T cells in localized non-small cell lung cancer. Study-level points and caveats: A median of 57 of the top 100 tumor clones appeared in adjacent lung, which was paired and uninvolved.

The assay was immunoSEQ multiplex PCR, and TCRdb's table has in-frame clones only and misses some. The table has about 37,000 clones, around 93% seen once. V gave up 1 base and J gave up 2 bases, with 3 bases separating them. The germline CDR1 and CDR2 sequences are SEHNR and FQNEAQ (reference sequence). The CDR3 loop spans 13 amino acids. The TCR was taken from a female donor at least 60 years old with stage II lung adenocarcinoma. The V and J genes are TRBV7-9 and TRBJ1-5, with D uncertain. The material was peripheral blood mononuclear cells, obtained before any cancer treatment. Written as DNA, the CDR3 is TGTGCCAGCAGCTTAGTGGGCAATCAGCCCCAGCATTTT. Translation: CASSLVGNQPQHF.